This TCR beta chain was sequenced during a study of cytomegalovirus exposure and HLA in healthy donors. Study conclusions and caveats: The study flagged around 160 TCR beta chains as cytomegalovirus-associated.

60 Vbeta and 13 Jbeta primers were used in PCR. TCRdb keeps only in-frame clones here, not all; method: immunoSEQ multiplex PCR. The sample shows some 56,000 clones, around 62% of them seen only once. About this clone: Antigen specificity is unknown.

Germline V gene lookup returns CDR1 LGHNA and CDR2 YNFKEQ. V lost 5 bases and J lost 8, with 18 bases in between. The CDR3 extends over 15 amino acids. The V and J genes are TRBV4-2 and TRBJ1-4, with TRBD1 as a possible D gene (6 bases). This sequence was found in a human donor in good health. Sequenced sample: PBMCs. This CDR3 reads CASSLSGALKEKLFF. The CDR3 bases are TGTGCCAGCAGCTTGTCAGGGGCCCTTAAGGAAAAACTGTTTTTT.